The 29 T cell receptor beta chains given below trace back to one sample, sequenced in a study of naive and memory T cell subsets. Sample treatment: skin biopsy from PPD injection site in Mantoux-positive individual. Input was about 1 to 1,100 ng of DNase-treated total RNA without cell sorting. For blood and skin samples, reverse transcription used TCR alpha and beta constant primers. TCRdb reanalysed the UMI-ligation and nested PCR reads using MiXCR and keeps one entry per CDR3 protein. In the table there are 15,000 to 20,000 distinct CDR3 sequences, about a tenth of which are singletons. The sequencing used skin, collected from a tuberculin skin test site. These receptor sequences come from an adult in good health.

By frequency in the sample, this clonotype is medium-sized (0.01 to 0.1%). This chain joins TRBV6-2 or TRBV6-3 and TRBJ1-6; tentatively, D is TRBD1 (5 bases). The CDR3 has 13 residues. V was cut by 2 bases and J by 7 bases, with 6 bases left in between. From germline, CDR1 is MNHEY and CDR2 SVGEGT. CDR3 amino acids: CASSYRDNSPLHF. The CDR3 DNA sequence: TGTGCCAGCAGTTACCGGGACAATTCACCCCTCCACTTT.

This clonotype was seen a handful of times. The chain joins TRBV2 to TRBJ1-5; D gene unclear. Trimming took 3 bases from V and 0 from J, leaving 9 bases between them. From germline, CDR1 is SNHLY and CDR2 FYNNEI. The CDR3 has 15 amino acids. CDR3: CASSDWGYSNQPQHF. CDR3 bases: TGTGCCAGCAGTGATTGGGGATATAGCAATCAGCCCCAGCATTTT.

The CDR3 spells CASRSRGQGDNSPLHF. CDR3 nucleotide sequence: TGTGCCAGCAGATCTAGAGGACAGGGAGATAATTCACCCCTCCACTTT. The V gene is TRBV13, the J gene TRBJ1-6, with 8 positions matching TRBD1. Germline CDR1 is PRHDT and CDR2 is FYEKMQ (reference sequence). The junction had 9 bases not matched to a gene; V was cut back by 6 bases and J by 5 bases. The CDR3 has 16 amino acids.

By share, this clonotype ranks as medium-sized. The CDR3 sequence is CASSPRLAGNNEQFF. CDR3 nucleotides: TGTGCCAGCAGTCCAAGACTAGCGGGGAACAATGAGCAGTTCTTC. This sequence joins TRBV11-2 and TRBJ2-1, with 11 bases that match TRBD2. Losses at the gene ends were 6 bases for V and 5 bases for J; bases not matched to a gene: 6. The CDR3 is 15 amino acids. From germline, CDR1 is SGHAT and CDR2 FQNNGV.

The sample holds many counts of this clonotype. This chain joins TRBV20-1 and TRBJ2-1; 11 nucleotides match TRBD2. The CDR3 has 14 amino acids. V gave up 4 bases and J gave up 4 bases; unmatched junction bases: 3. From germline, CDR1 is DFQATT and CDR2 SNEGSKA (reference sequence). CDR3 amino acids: CSATTSGEYNEQFF. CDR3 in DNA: TGCAGTGCTACGACTAGCGGGGAGTACAATGAGCAGTTCTTC.

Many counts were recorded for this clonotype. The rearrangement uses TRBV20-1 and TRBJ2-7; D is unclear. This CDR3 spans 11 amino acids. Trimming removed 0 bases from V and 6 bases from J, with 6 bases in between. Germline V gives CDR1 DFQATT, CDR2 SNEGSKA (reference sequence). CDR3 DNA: TGCAGTGCTAGAGATCGGCCCGAGCAGTACTTC. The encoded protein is CSARDRPEQYF.

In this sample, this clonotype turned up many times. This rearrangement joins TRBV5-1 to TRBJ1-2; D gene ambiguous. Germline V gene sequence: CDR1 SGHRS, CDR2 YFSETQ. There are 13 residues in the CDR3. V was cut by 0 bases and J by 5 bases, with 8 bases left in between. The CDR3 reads CASSLDGKYGYTF. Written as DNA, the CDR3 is TGCGCCAGCAGCTTGGATGGAAAGTATGGCTACACCTTC.

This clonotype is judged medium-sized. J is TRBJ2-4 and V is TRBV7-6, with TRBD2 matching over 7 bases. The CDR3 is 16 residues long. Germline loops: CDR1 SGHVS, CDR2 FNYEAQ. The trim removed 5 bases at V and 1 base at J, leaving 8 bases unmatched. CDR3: CASSPTALAAKNIQYF. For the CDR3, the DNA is TGTGCCAGCAGCCCCACGGCACTAGCGGCCAAAAACATTCAGTACTTC.

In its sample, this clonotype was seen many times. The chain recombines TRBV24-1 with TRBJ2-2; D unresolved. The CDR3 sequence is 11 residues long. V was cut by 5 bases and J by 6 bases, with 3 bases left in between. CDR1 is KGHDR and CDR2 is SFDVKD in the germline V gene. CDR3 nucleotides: TGTGCCACCAGTGCCGCCGGGGAGCTGTTTTTT. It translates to CATSAAGELFF.

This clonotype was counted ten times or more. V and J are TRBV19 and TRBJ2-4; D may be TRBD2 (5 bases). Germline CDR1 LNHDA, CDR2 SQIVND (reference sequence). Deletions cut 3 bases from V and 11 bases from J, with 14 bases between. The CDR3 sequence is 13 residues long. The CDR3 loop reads CASSMYSGVVQYF. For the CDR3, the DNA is TGTGCCAGTAGTATGTATTCCGGGGTTGTTCAGTACTTC.

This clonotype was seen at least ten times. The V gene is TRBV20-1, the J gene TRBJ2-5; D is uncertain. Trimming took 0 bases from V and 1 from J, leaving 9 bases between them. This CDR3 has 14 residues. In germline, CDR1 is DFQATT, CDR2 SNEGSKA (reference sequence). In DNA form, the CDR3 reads TGCAGTGCTAGAGATGAGTCCTTCCAAGAGACCCAGTACTTC. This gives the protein CSARDESFQETQYF.

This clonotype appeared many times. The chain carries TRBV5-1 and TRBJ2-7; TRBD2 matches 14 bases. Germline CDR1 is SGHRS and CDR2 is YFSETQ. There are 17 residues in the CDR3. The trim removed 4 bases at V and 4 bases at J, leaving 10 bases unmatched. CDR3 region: CASSRTSGRILSYEQYF. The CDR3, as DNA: TGCGCCAGCAGCCGGACTAGCGGGAGGATTTTGTCGTACGAGCAGTACTTC.

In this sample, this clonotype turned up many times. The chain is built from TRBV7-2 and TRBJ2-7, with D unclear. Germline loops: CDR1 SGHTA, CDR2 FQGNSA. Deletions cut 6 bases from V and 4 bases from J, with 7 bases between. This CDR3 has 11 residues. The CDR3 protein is CASRNGYEQYF. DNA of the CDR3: TGTGCCAGCAGAAACGGTTACGAGCAGTACTTC.

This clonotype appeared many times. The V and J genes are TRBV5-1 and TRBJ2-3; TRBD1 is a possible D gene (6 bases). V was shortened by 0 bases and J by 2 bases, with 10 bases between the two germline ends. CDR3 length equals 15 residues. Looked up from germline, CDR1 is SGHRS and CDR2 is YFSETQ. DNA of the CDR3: TGCGCCAGCAGCTTGGTTGGGGACAACACAGATACGCAGTATTTT. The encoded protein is CASSLVGDNTDTQYF.

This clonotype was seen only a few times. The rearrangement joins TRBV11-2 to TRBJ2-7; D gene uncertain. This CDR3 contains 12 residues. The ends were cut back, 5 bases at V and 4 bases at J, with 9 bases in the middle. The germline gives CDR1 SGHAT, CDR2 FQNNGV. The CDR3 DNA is TGTGCCAGCAGCCCCCGGCCATACGAGCAGTACTTC. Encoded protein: CASSPRPYEQYF.

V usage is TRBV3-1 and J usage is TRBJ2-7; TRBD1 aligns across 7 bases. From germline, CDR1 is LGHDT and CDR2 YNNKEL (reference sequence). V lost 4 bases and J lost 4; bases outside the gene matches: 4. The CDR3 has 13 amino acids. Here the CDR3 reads CASSLSTGYEQYF. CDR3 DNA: TGTGCCAGCAGCCTTTCGACAGGGTACGAGCAGTACTTC.

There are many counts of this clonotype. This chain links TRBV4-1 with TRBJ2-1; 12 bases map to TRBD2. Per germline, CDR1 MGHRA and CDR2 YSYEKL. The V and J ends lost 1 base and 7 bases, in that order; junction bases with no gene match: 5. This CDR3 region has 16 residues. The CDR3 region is CASSQAPSGGANEQFF. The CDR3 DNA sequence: TGCGCCAGCAGCCAAGCCCCTAGCGGGGGGGCAAATGAGCAGTTCTTC.

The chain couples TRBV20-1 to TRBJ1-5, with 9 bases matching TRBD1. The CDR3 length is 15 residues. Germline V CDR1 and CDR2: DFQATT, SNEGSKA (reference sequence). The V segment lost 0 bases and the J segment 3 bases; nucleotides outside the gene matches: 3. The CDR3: CSARDTGGSNQPQHF. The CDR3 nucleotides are TGCAGTGCTAGAGACACAGGGGGCTCCAATCAGCCCCAGCATTTT.

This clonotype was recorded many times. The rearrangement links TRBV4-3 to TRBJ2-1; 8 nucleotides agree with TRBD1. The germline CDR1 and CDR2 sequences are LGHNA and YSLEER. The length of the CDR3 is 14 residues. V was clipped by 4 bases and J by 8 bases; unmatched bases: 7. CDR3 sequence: CASSRRQGRDEQFF. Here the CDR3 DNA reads TGCGCCAGCAGCCGTCGACAGGGGCGAGATGAGCAGTTCTTC.

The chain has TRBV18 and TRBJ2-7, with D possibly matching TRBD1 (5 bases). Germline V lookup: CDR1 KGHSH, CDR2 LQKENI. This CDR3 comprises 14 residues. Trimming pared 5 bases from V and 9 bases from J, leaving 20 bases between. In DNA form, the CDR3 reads TGTGCCAGCTCAGCGACAGCCGAAAATAGGGTGCAGTACTTC. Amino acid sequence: CASSATAENRVQYF.

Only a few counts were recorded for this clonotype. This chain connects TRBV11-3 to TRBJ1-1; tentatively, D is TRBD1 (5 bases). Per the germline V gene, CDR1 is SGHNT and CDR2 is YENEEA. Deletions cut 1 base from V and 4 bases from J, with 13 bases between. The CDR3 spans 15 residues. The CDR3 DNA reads TGTGCCAGCAGCTTAGGACCGGGGGATCCCACTGAAGCTTTCTTT. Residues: CASSLGPGDPTEAFF. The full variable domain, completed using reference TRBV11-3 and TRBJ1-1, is EAGVVQSPRYKIIEKKQPVAFWCNPISGHNTLYWYLQNLGQGPELLIRYENEEAVDDSQLPKDRFSAERLKGVDSTLKIQPAELGDSAVYLCASSLGPGDPTEAFFGQGTRLTVV.

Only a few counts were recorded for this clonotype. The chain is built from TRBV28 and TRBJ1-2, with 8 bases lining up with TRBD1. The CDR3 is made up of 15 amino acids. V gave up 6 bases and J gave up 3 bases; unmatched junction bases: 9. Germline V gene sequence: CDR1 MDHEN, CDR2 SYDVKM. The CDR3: CASRSPPTGDYGYTF. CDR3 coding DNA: TGTGCCAGCAGGTCTCCCCCGACAGGGGACTATGGCTACACCTTC.

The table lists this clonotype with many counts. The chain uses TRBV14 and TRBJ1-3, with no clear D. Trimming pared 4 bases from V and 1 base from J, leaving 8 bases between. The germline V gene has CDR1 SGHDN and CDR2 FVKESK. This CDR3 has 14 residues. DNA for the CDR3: TGTGCCAGCAGCCGAGACGGATCTGGAAACACCATATATTTT. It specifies CASSRDGSGNTIYF.

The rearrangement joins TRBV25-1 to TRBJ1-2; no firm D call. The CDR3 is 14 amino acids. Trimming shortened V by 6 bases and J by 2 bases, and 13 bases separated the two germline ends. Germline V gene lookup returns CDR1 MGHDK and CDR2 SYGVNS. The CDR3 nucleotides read TGTGCCAGCAGGCCTCCCCAGTCAAACTATGGCTACACCTTC. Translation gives CASRPPQSNYGYTF.

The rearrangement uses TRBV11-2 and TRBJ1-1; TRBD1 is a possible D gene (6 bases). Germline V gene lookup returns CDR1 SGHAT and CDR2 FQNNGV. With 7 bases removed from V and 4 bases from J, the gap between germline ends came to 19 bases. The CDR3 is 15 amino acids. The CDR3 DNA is TGTGCCAGCAATCAAGCTCAGGGGTTTGGCACTGAAGCTTTCTTT. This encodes CASNQAQGFGTEAFF.

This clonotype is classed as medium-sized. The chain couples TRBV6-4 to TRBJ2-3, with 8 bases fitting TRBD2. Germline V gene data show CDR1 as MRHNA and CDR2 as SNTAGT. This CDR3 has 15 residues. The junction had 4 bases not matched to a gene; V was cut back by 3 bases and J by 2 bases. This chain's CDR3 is CASSESSGATDTQYF. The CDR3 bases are TGTGCCAGCAGTGAAAGTAGCGGGGCCACAGATACGCAGTATTTT.

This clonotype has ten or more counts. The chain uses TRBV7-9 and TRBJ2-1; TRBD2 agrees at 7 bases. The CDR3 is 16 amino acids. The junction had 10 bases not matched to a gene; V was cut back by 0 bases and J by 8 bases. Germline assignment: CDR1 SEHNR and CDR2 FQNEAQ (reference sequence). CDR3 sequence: CASSLAGGGRKDEQFF. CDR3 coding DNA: TGTGCCAGCAGCTTAGCTGGGGGGGGTAGGAAGGATGAGCAGTTCTTC. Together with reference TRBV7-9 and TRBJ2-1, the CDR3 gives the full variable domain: DTGVSQNPRHKITKRGQNVTFRCDPISEHNRLYWYRQTLGQGPEFLTYFQNEAQLEKSRLLSDRFSAERPKGSFSTLEIQRTEQGDSAMYLCASSLAGGGRKDEQFFGPGTRLTVL.

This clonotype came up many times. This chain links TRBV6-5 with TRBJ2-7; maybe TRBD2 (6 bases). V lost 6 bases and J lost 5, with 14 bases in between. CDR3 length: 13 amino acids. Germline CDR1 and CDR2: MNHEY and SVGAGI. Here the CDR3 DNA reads TGTGCCAGCAGCCCTGGGGGGTTGGACGAGCAGTACTTC. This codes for CASSPGGLDEQYF.

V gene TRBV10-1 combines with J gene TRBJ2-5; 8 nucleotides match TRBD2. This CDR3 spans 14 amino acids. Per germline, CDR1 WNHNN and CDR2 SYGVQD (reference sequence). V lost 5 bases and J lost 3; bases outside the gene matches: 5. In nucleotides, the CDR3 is TGCGCCAGCAGTCCTAGCGGGCGAAAAGAGACCCAGTACTTC. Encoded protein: CASSPSGRKETQYF.